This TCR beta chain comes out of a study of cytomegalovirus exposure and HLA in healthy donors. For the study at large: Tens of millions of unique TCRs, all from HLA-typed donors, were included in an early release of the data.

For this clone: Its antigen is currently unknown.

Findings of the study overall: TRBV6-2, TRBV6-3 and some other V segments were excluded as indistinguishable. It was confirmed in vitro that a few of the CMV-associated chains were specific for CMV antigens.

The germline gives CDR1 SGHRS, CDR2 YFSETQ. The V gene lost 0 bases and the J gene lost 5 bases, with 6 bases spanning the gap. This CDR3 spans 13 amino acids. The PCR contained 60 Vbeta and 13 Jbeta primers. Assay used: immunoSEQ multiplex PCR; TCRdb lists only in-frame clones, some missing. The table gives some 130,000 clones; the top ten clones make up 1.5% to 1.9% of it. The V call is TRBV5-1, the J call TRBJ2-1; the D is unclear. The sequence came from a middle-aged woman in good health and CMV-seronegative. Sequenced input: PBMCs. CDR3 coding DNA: TGCGCCAGCAGCTTGGGGTCGGACAATGAGCAGTTCTTC. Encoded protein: CASSLGSDNEQFF. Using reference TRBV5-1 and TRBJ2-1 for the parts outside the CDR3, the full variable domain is KAGVTQTPRYLIKTRGQQVTLSCSPISGHRSVSWYQQTPGQGLQFLFEYFSETQRNKGNFPGRFSGRQFSNSRSEMNVSTLELGDSALYLCASSLGSDNEQFFGPGTRLTVL.